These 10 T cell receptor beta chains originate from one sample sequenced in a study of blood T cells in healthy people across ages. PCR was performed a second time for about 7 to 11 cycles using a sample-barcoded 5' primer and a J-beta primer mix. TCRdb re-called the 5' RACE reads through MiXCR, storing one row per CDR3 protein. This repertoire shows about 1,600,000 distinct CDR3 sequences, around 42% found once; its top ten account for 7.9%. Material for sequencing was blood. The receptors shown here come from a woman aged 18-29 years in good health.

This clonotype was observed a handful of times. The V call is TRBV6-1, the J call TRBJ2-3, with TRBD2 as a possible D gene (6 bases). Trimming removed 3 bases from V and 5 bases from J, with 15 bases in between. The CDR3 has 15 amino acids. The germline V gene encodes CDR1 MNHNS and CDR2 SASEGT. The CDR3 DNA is TGTGCCAGCAGTGAGCCCCGGACTAATAGAGATACGCAGTATTTT. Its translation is CASSEPRTNRDTQYF.

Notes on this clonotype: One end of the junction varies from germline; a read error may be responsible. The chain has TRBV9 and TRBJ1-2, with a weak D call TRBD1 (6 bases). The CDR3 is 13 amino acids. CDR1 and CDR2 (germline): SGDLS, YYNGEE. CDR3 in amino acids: CACSLGGSYGYTF. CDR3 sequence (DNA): TGTGCCTGCAGCCTGGGGGGCAGCTATGGCTACACCTTC.

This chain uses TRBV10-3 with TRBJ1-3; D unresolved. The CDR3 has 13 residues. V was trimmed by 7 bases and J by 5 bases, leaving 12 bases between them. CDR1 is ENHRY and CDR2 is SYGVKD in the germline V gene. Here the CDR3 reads CAIILDGRNTIYF. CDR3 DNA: TGTGCCATCATTCTGGATGGACGAAACACCATATATTTT.

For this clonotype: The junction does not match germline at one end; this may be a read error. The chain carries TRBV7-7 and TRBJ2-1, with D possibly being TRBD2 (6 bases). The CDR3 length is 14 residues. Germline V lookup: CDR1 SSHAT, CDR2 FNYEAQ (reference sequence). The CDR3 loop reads CASSSLGRGNEQFF. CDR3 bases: TGTGCTAGCAGCTCCCTTGGGCGGGGCAATGAGCAGTTCTTC.

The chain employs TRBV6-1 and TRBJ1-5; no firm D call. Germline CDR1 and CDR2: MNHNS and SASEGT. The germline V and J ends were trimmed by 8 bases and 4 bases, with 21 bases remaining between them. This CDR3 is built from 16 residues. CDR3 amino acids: CASRWGGANGNQPQHF. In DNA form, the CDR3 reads TGTGCCAGCCGGTGGGGAGGCGCGAATGGGAATCAGCCCCAGCATTTT.

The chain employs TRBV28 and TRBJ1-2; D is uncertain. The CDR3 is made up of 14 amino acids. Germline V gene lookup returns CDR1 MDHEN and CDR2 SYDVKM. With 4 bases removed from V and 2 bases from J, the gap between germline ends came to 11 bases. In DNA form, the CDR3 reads TGTGCCAGCAGTTACGACACTCCGAACTATGGCTACACCTTC. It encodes CASSYDTPNYGYTF.

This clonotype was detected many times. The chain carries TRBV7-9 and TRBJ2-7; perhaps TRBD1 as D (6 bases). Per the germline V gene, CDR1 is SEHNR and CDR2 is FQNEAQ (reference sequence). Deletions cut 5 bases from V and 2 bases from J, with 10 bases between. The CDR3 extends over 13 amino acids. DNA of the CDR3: TGTGCCAGCAGCCCTCAGGGGACCTACGAGCAGTACTTC. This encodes CASSPQGTYEQYF.

CDR3 protein: CASSYFSPLTGKEAFF. In nucleotides, the CDR3 is TGTGCCAGCAGCTACTTCTCTCCGTTGACGGGCAAAGAAGCTTTCTTT. The gene calls are TRBV7-2 and TRBJ1-1, with D uncertain. The CDR3 is 16 residues long. Germline V gives CDR1 SGHTA, CDR2 FQGNSA. V lost 4 bases to trimming and J lost 8 bases, with 23 bases between them. The full variable domain, with the rest looked up from reference TRBV7-2 and TRBJ1-1, is GAGVSQSPSNKVTEKGKDVELRCDPISGHTALYWYRQSLGQGLEFLIYFQGNSAPDKSGLPSDRFSAERTGGSVSTLTIQRTQQEDSAVYLCASSYFSPLTGKEAFFGQGTRLTVV.

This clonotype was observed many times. CDR3 protein: CASSLRQGSTEAFF. The CDR3 nucleotides are TGTGCCAGCAGCCTACGGCAGGGGAGCACTGAAGCTTTCTTT. J is TRBJ1-1 and V is TRBV6-2 or TRBV6-3, with a tentative D call TRBD1 (6 bases). The CDR3 runs 14 residues. The germline gives CDR1 MNHEY, CDR2 SVGEGT. V lost 6 bases and J lost 4, with 15 bases in between.

In DNA, the CDR3 is TGTGCCAGCAGCCCGAGGGGCGGTACATCCTCTGGGGCCAACGTCCTGACTTTC. It is translated as CASSPRGGTSSGANVLTF. The chain carries TRBV7-6 and TRBJ2-6; TRBD1 or TRBD2 may be the D gene (5 bases each). The germline V gene has CDR1 SGHVS and CDR2 FNYEAQ. This CDR3 spans 18 amino acids. Trimming took 5 bases from V and 0 from J, leaving 17 bases between them.